This T cell receptor beta chain was sequenced for a study of blood T cell repertoires in COVID-19. Study as a whole: Acute and convalescent COVID-19 specimens originated in the United States, Italy and Spain.

Profiling relied on immunoSEQ multiplex PCR, and the TCRdb table lists in-frame clones only, not all of them. The data show about 270,000 clones, about nine tenths seen once. The germline V gene encodes CDR1 SGHRS and CDR2 YFSETQ. Losses at the gene ends were 4 bases for V and 5 bases for J; bases not matched to a gene: 16. This CDR3 has 17 amino acids. The sample taken for sequencing was peripheral blood. This TCR derives from a man aged 35 to 55 with active or convalescent COVID-19. The chain employs TRBV5-1 and TRBJ2-7; 9 bases match TRBD2. The CDR3 here is CASSQVPLAGDINEQYF. CDR3 nucleotide sequence: TGCGCCAGCAGCCAAGTTCCTTTAGCGGGAGATATCAACGAGCAGTACTTC.